The present TCR beta chain was sequenced within a study of T cells after yellow fever vaccination. Study at large: SMART-Seq v4 Ultra Low Input prepared the low-cell-number fractions.

Findings of the study overall: The booster response re-showed most primary clones: around 96% CD4, approximately 90% CD8. Weaker, the secondary response peaked sooner, at day 5 versus 15.

Germline loops: CDR1 SGHVS, CDR2 FNYEAQ. V lost 8 bases to trimming and J lost 2 bases, with 12 bases between them. The CDR3 spans 13 residues. There are a few counts of this clonotype. Its antigen remains unidentified. By 5'RACE template switching, TCR cDNA was produced, with a universal primer site and UMIs added in the process. TCRdb recomputed calls from the 5' RACE reads with MiXCR, one row per CDR3 protein. Seen here are some 120,000 distinct CDR3 sequences, roughly 15% observed once, and the top ten hold about 42%. This TCR was recovered from a young man who received the YFV17D yellow fever vaccine. The chain couples TRBV7-6 to TRBJ2-5, with D possibly being TRBD1 or TRBD2 (5 bases each). The sequences come from CD8+ T cells sorted from PBMCs, collected 5 days after the yellow fever booster vaccination. CDR3 in amino acids: CASRGVSQETQYF. DNA for the CDR3: TGTGCCAGCCGAGGGGTGTCTCAAGAGACCCAGTACTTC. Complete variable domain (other parts from reference TRBV7-6 and TRBJ2-5): GAGVSQSPRYKVTKRGQDVALRCDPISGHVSLYWYRQALGQGPEFLTYFNYEAQQDKSGLPNDRFSAERPEGSISTLTIQRTEQRDSAMYRCASRGVSQETQYFGPGTRLLVL.